This is a list of T cell receptor beta chains from one sample in a study of shared clonotypes between healthy human individuals. Assay: immunoSEQ multiplex PCR; the TCRdb copy retains only in-frame clones and omits some. In the table there are hundreds of thousands of clones, about 90% of which are singletons. Sequenced: naive CD8+ T cells sorted from blood. All receptors come from a man aged 25 to 40 in good health. Both conserved end residues are part of each CDR3. Each record gives: CDR3 length, clone size, D gene, V gene, J gene, CDR3 protein, CDR3 DNA. The D gene is left open where the match is weak. Size values are once, few and many counts, or a class for expanded clones, and some rows have none.

14	NA	NA	TRBV28	TRBJ2-3	CASSLYNNVDTQYF	TGTGCCAGCAGTTTATATAACAACGTTGATACGCAGTATTTT
12	NA	NA	TRBV7-9	TRBJ1-6	CASSVDRRALHF	TGTGCCAGCAGCGTCGACAGGAGAGCCCTCCACTTT
17	NA	TRBD2	TRBV5-1	TRBJ2-1	CASSSAETSGRDNEQFF	TGCGCCAGCAGCTCCGCCGAGACTAGCGGGAGAGACAATGAGCAGTTCTTC
16	NA	NA	TRBV2	TRBJ2-5	CASSDFLVPGQETQYF	TGTGCCAGCAGTGATTTTTTAGTCCCCGGTCAAGAGACCCAGTACTTC
15	NA	TRBD2	TRBV11-2	TRBJ2-5	CASSLSAGDDEAQYF	TGTGCCAGCAGCCTGAGTGCGGGAGATGATGAGGCCCAGTACTTC
15	NA	NA	TRBV13	TRBJ2-1	CASKGAGFSYNEQFF	TGTGCCAGCAAGGGGGCGGGGTTCTCCTACAATGAGCAGTTCTTC
15	NA	NA	TRBV27	TRBJ2-7	CASSPKGRWGDEQYF	TGTGCCAGCAGCCCCAAGGGCCGGTGGGGAGACGAGCAGTACTTC
16	NA	TRBD2	TRBV27	TRBJ2-2	CASTNGASGRTGELFF	TGTGCCAGCACCAACGGGGCTAGCGGGAGAACCGGGGAGCTGTTTTTT
15	NA	TRBD1	TRBV19	TRBJ2-5	CASSINDRGRETQYF	TGTGCCAGTAGTATAAATGACAGGGGGCGAGAGACCCAGTACTTC
19	NA	TRBD1	TRBV5-4	TRBJ2-2	CASSYYFRDRGPLSGELFF	TGTGCCAGCAGCTACTACTTCCGGGACAGGGGGCCGCTCAGCGGGGAGCTGTTTTTT
13	once	TRBD1	TRBV27	TRBJ2-7	CASRLGQGYEQYF	TGTGCCAGCAGACTAGGACAGGGTTACGAGCAGTACTTC
14	NA	NA	TRBV4-1	TRBJ1-1	CASSQVGVNTEAFF	TGCGCCAGCAGCCAAGTTGGGGTGAACACTGAAGCTTTCTTT
14	NA	TRBD2	TRBV13	TRBJ2-5	CASSSLSGIETQYF	TGTGCCAGCAGCTCCCTCAGCGGGATCGAGACCCAGTACTTC
15	NA	TRBD1	TRBV13	TRBJ2-7	CASSQSGTGLYEQYF	TGTGCCAGCAGCCAATCCGGGACAGGGCTATACGAGCAGTACTTC
16	NA	TRBD1	TRBV6-1	TRBJ1-2	CASSATPGQSFYGYTF	TGTGCCAGCAGTGCTACTCCGGGACAGAGCTTCTATGGCTACACCTTC
16	NA	TRBD2	TRBV5-1	TRBJ2-2	CASSLVGEGLAGELFF	TGCGCCAGCAGCTTGGTGGGGGAGGGCCTCGCCGGGGAGCTGTTTTTT
15	NA	NA	TRBV7-9	TRBJ2-4	CASRARDMTENIQYF	TGTGCCAGCAGAGCCCGGGACATGACAGAAAACATTCAGTACTTC
16	NA	NA	TRBV27	TRBJ1-2	CASSPRLGLSNYGYTF	TGTGCCAGCAGTCCCCGTCTCGGACTTTCTAACTATGGCTACACCTTC
15	NA	TRBD2	TRBV19	TRBJ2-1	CASSLSGSSYNEQFF	TGTGCCAGTAGTCTCAGCGGGAGCTCCTACAATGAGCAGTTCTTC
15	NA	NA	TRBV5-4	TRBJ1-1	CASSLVGGRNTEAFF	TGTGCCAGCAGCTTGGTTGGGGGACGGAACACTGAAGCTTTCTTT
18	NA	TRBD2	TRBV5-4	TRBJ2-3	CASSPEGGRTTSTDTQYF	TGTGCCAGCAGCCCGGAGGGCGGGAGGACAACTAGCACAGATACGCAGTATTTT
14	NA	TRBD2	TRBV30	TRBJ2-3	CAWSLAGSTDTQYF	TGTGCCTGGAGCCTAGCGGGGAGCACAGATACGCAGTATTTT
12	NA	NA	TRBV11-2	TRBJ2-7	CASRTLFPEQYF	TGTGCCAGCAGGACCCTTTTTCCCGAGCAGTACTTC
13	NA	TRBD1	TRBV27	TRBJ2-5	CASSLSGQERNYF	TGTGCCAGCAGTTTATCCGGACAGGAAAGAAATTACTTC
13	NA	NA	TRBV5-5	TRBJ2-7	CASSPSNSYEQYF	TGTGCCAGCAGCCCCTCGAACTCCTACGAGCAGTACTTC
14	NA	NA	TRBV7-6	TRBJ2-2	CASSLREDTGELFF	TGTGCCAGCAGCTTACGGGAAGACACCGGGGAGCTGTTTTTT
16	NA	NA	TRBV6-1	TRBJ2-2	CASSDVGTANTGELFF	TGTGCCAGCAGTGATGTTGGCACAGCGAACACCGGGGAGCTGTTTTTT
15	NA	NA	TRBV27	TRBJ2-2	CASSSDYSRTGELFF	TGTGCCAGCAGTTCCGATTATTCGCGCACCGGGGAGCTGTTTTTT
16	NA	TRBD2	TRBV9	TRBJ2-2	CASSVGLAGNTGELFF	TGTGCCAGCAGCGTAGGCCTAGCGGGAAATACCGGGGAGCTGTTTTTT
18	once	TRBD1	TRBV27	TRBJ1-1	CASSLSWRQGAPATEAFF	TGTGCCAGCAGTTTAAGTTGGAGACAGGGGGCTCCGGCGACTGAAGCTTTCTTT
12	NA	TRBD1	TRBV27	TRBJ1-1	CASSLRGRVAFF	TGTGCCAGCAGTTTAAGGGGGCGGGTAGCTTTCTTT
14	NA	TRBD1	TRBV29-1	TRBJ2-2	CSVAGTGLTGELFF	TGCAGCGTCGCCGGGACAGGGTTGACCGGGGAGCTGTTTTTT
13	once	TRBD2	TRBV7-6	TRBJ2-7	CASSGLAGREQYF	TGTGCCAGCAGCGGACTAGCTGGGCGCGAGCAGTACTTC
15	NA	TRBD2	TRBV28	TRBJ2-5	CASSLSSGAQETQYF	TGTGCCAGCAGTTTGTCCAGCGGGGCCCAAGAGACCCAGTACTTC
12	NA	TRBD1	TRBV29-1	TRBJ1-1	CSVKGARAEAFF	TGCAGCGTCAAGGGGGCGAGGGCTGAAGCTTTCTTT
13	NA	NA	TRBV30	TRBJ2-7	CAWSVTRPYEQYF	TGTGCCTGGAGTGTAACCCGGCCCTACGAGCAGTACTTC
15	NA	TRBD1	TRBV7-9	TRBJ2-7	CASSKSGQGADEQYF	TGTGCCAGCAGCAAATCGGGACAGGGGGCGGACGAGCAGTACTTC
14	NA	TRBD2	TRBV6-5	TRBJ2-1	CASGTSGLYNEQFF	TGTGCCAGCGGGACTAGCGGGCTTTACAATGAGCAGTTCTTC
13	NA	NA	TRBV10-1	TRBJ2-1	CASSDGTANEQFF	TGCGCCAGCAGTGATGGGACGGCTAATGAGCAGTTCTTC
16	once	TRBD2	TRBV2	TRBJ2-3	CASRAWASGSTDTQYF	TGTGCCAGCAGAGCTTGGGCTAGCGGCAGCACAGATACGCAGTATTTT
14	NA	NA	TRBV11-1	TRBJ2-7	CASSFEQGTYEQYF	TGTGCCAGCAGCTTCGAGCAGGGAACCTACGAGCAGTACTTC
16	NA	NA	TRBV28	TRBJ2-3	CASSLGVISWSDTQYF	TGTGCCAGCAGTTTGGGGGTGATTAGTTGGTCAGATACGCAGTATTTT
16	NA	TRBD1	TRBV11-2	TRBJ2-7	CASSEGWTGLEYEQYF	TGTGCCAGCAGCGAAGGGTGGACAGGGCTGGAGTACGAGCAGTACTTC
14	NA	TRBD1	TRBV28	TRBJ2-7	CASRDRGLTYEQYF	TGTGCCAGCAGGGACAGGGGGCTGACCTACGAGCAGTACTTC
15	NA	NA	TRBV7-9	TRBJ2-2	CASIGEPFDTGELFF	TGTGCCAGCATAGGCGAACCATTTGACACCGGGGAGCTGTTTTTT
16	NA	NA	TRBV9	TRBJ2-3	CASSQYGSARTDTQYF	TGTGCCAGCAGCCAGTACGGGAGTGCTCGCACAGATACGCAGTATTTT
13	NA	TRBD1	TRBV7-9	TRBJ1-1	CASSKTGQTEAFF	TGTGCCAGCAGCAAGACAGGGCAAACTGAAGCTTTCTTT